One and the same sample provided the 32 T cell receptor beta chains below, sequenced in a study of cytomegalovirus exposure and HLA in healthy donors. In the PCR, 60 Vbeta and 13 Jbeta primers were used. Method: immunoSEQ multiplex PCR; TCRdb's copy keeps in-frame clones and lacks some. Of 90,000 or so clones listed, approximately 75% are singletons. Sequenced sample: PBMCs. Receptors originate from a man aged 55 to 70 in good health and CMV-seronegative.

This chain connects TRBV5-1 to TRBJ2-2; possible D gene TRBD1, 6 bases. The V and J ends lost 7 bases and 4 bases respectively, with 17 bases between them. This CDR3 contains 15 residues. CDR1 and CDR2 (germline): SGHRS, YFSETQ. DNA for the CDR3: TGCGCCAGCGGTCCAGGGACACCAATCACCGGGGAGCTGTTTTTT. Amino acids: CASGPGTPITGELFF.

The V and J genes are TRBV5-6 and TRBJ1-2; 7 nucleotides align to TRBD1. The CDR3 contains 15 residues. Germline V gene lookup returns CDR1 SGHDT and CDR2 YYEEEE. Germline trimming cut 0 bases from V and 3 bases from J; bases unmatched to any gene: 5. The CDR3 sequence: CASSLAQGGDYGYTF. CDR3 in DNA: TGTGCCAGCAGCTTGGCCCAGGGGGGAGACTATGGCTACACCTTC.

CDR3 DNA: TGTGCCAGCAGTCCTCAGGCGACCTTAAACTATGGCTACACCTTC. Protein product: CASSPQATLNYGYTF. The chain joins TRBV7-9 to TRBJ1-2; D is ambiguous. Germline values: CDR1 SEHNR, CDR2 FQNEAQ (reference sequence). The V end lost 6 bases, the J end lost 2 bases, and 16 bases lay between the germline ends. CDR3 length: 15 residues.

This chain joins TRBV11-2 and TRBJ2-1, with TRBD2 matching 9 bases. From germline, CDR1 is SGHAT and CDR2 FQNNGV. The CDR3 is 17 residues long. Trimming cost V 0 bases and J 4 bases; bases outside gene matches: 7. The CDR3 DNA sequence: TGTGCCAGCAGCTTAGATCAGGCTAGCGGGATTTACAATGAGCAGTTCTTC. Encoded protein: CASSLDQASGIYNEQFF.

This clone was recorded only once. V usage is TRBV18 and J usage is TRBJ1-2; weak D call: TRBD1 (6 bases). Germline V gene data show CDR1 as KGHSH and CDR2 as LQKENI. The CDR3 runs 12 residues. Trimming stripped 4 bases from V and 4 bases from J, with 7 bases between. CDR3 nucleotide sequence: TGTGCCAGCTCACAGGACAGCTATGGCTACACCTTC. Translated, it gives CASSQDSYGYTF.

V and J are TRBV11-1 and TRBJ1-1; 9 nucleotides align to TRBD1. From germline, CDR1 is SGHAT and CDR2 FQDESV (reference sequence). This CDR3 region has 16 residues. Trimming removed 5 bases from V and 1 base from J; junction bases left unmatched: 8. CDR3 loop: CASSPGTGITNTEAFF. The CDR3 coding sequence is TGTGCCAGCAGCCCAGGGACAGGGATTACGAACACTGAAGCTTTCTTT.

V gene TRBV11-2 combines with J gene TRBJ2-5; D call uncertain. Trimming took off 0 bases at V and 2 bases at J, with 13 bases between the two ends. From germline, CDR1 is SGHAT and CDR2 FQNNGV. This CDR3 is 16 amino acids long. CDR3 coding DNA: TGTGCCAGCAGCTTAGATTCCTCCGCGGCACAAGAGACCCAGTACTTC. Encoded protein: CASSLDSSAAQETQYF.

The table lists this clone with a count of one. This rearrangement joins TRBV6-1 to TRBJ2-1; TRBD2 matches 8 bases. Germline lookup yields CDR1 MNHNS and CDR2 SASEGT. V lost 8 bases and J lost 7; bases outside the gene matches: 10. CDR3 length: 14 residues. This CDR3 is CASGSGGARNEQFF. CDR3 coding DNA: TGTGCCAGCGGATCGGGGGGGGCTCGGAATGAGCAGTTCTTC.

V and J are TRBV27 and TRBJ1-3; D gene unclear. The CDR3 consists of 17 residues. The germline V gene encodes CDR1 MNHEY and CDR2 SMNVEV (reference sequence). V lost 4 bases and J 2 bases, leaving 18 bases between the germline ends. CDR3 loop: CASSSRPGGRAGNTIYF. The CDR3 region has the DNA TGTGCCAGCAGTTCCCGGCCAGGAGGACGGGCTGGAAACACCATATATTTT.

The rearrangement links TRBV2 to TRBJ1-2; 8 bases match TRBD1. After removal of 8 bases from V and 8 bases from J, the junction contained 13 bases not matched to a gene. The CDR3 totals 14 residues. Germline V lookup: CDR1 SNHLY, CDR2 FYNNEI. In nucleotides, the CDR3 is TGTGCCAGCGGCGCCCGGCAGGGGGCGCGCGGCTACACCTTC. Amino acids: CASGARQGARGYTF.

The chain combines TRBV7-3 with TRBJ2-1, with TRBD2 matching over 10 bases. CDR1 is SGHTA and CDR2 is FQGTGA in the germline V gene. There are 15 residues in the CDR3. With V trimmed by 5 bases and J by 5 bases, 6 bases remained unmatched. DNA of the CDR3: TGTGCCAGCAGCCCCGCTAGCGGGGGCCACAATGAGCAGTTCTTC. Its translation: CASSPASGGHNEQFF.

The V gene is TRBV19, the J gene TRBJ1-4; D remains ambiguous. Germline V gene lookup returns CDR1 LNHDA and CDR2 SQIVND (reference sequence). The V and J ends lost 10 bases and 5 bases respectively, with 17 bases between them. The CDR3 length is 14 residues. In nucleotides, the CDR3 is TGTGCCACAGGCACTCGAACACGAAATGAAAAACTGTTTTTT. Residues: CATGTRTRNEKLFF.

This clone was seen a handful of times. This chain joins TRBV6-6 and TRBJ1-6; possibly TRBD1 for D (6 bases). CDR3 size: 13 residues. CDR1 and CDR2 (germline): MNHNY, SVGAGI (reference sequence). Trimming pared 6 bases from V and 10 bases from J, leaving 13 bases between. Here the CDR3 DNA reads TGTGCCAGCAGGCCCACAGGGATCTCACCCCTCCACTTT. This gives the protein CASRPTGISPLHF.

This clone was seen once. This chain connects TRBV7-6 to TRBJ2-1; the match to TRBD2 covers 12 bases. Germline trimming cut 1 base from V and 9 bases from J; bases unmatched to any gene: 10. This CDR3 has 17 residues. Looked up from germline, CDR1 is SGHVS and CDR2 is FNYEAQ. The CDR3 sequence is CASSLVGSSGGAGEQFF. CDR3 DNA: TGTGCCAGCAGCTTAGTCGGTTCTAGCGGGGGGGCCGGTGAGCAGTTCTTC.

This clone was picked up a small number of times. This chain connects TRBV4-1 to TRBJ2-2; 8 bases match TRBD2. CDR1 is MGHRA, CDR2 YSYEKL, per germline. V shed 0 bases and J 2 bases; nucleotides not matched to a gene: 8. The length of the CDR3 is 18 residues. The CDR3 coding sequence is TGCGCCAGCAGCCAAGAACCCTCCGGGGGGGATAACACCGGGGAGCTGTTTTTT. Translation: CASSQEPSGGDNTGELFF.

V is TRBV10-3 and J is TRBJ1-1; D gene uncertain. Germline V gene data show CDR1 as ENHRY and CDR2 as SYGVKD. This CDR3 comprises 11 residues. Trimming pared 10 bases from V and 8 bases from J, leaving 14 bases between. Written as DNA, the CDR3 is TGTGCCACCCAAAGCGGTTCGGAAGCTTTCTTT. Translating gives CATQSGSEAFF.

This sequence joins TRBV7-3 and TRBJ1-2; a possible D gene is TRBD1 (5 bases). Trimming cost V 2 bases and J 0 bases, with 10 bases left between them. The germline CDR1 and CDR2 sequences are SGHTA and FQGTGA. The CDR3 extends over 15 amino acids. The CDR3, as DNA: TGTGCCAGCAGCTTAGAAGGGGTAGCTAACTATGGCTACACCTTC. It codes for CASSLEGVANYGYTF.

V and J are TRBV19 and TRBJ1-2; 10 positions agree with TRBD1. Germline lookup yields CDR1 LNHDA and CDR2 SQIVND (reference sequence). This CDR3 comprises 15 residues. The V segment lost 6 bases and the J segment 0 bases; nucleotides outside the gene matches: 4. CDR3 amino acids: CASSQTGGPNYGYTF. CDR3 DNA: TGTGCCAGTAGCCAGACAGGGGGCCCTAACTATGGCTACACCTTC.

The J gene is TRBJ1-1, the V gene TRBV7-8; TRBD1 matches at 8 bases. With V trimmed by 5 bases and J by 2 bases, 7 bases remained unmatched. The CDR3 has 15 residues. Per the germline V gene, CDR1 is SGHVS and CDR2 is FQNEAQ. The CDR3 nucleotides are TGTGCCAGCAGCACCGGACAGGGAAGTAACACTGAAGCTTTCTTT. Translated: CASSTGQGSNTEAFF. The variable domain in full, with the rest retrieved from reference TRBV7-8 and TRBJ1-1, is GAGVSQSPRYKVAKRGQDVALRCDPISGHVSLFWYQQALGQGPEFLTYFQNEAQLDKSGLPSDRFFAERPEGSVSTLKIQRTQQEDSAVYLCASSTGQGSNTEAFFGQGTRLTVV.

In its sample, this clone was seen a few times. As DNA, the CDR3 is TGTGCCAGCAGCTTAGACAAAAACATTCAGTACTTC. Translation gives CASSLDKNIQYF. The chain couples TRBV2 to TRBJ2-4; D gene ambiguous. The germline CDR1 and CDR2 sequences are SNHLY and FYNNEI. This CDR3 has 12 residues. The V gene lost 6 bases and the J gene lost 3 bases, with 6 bases spanning the gap.

The chain is built from TRBV4-2 and TRBJ2-1, with a weak D call TRBD2 (6 bases). CDR1 is LGHNA, CDR2 YNFKEQ, per germline. This CDR3 is built from 15 residues. V was cut by 5 bases and J by 9 bases, with 20 bases left in between. The CDR3 region has the DNA TGTGCCAGCAGCTGGGGGGACTCCCCGGCGAGTGAGCAGTTCTTC. Translation: CASSWGDSPASEQFF.

The chain carries TRBV11-2 and TRBJ1-1; 7 nucleotides line up with TRBD1. Germline-derived CDR1 and CDR2 are SGHAT and FQNNGV. The J segment lost 6 bases and the V segment lost 4 bases, leaving 8 bases of the junction unmatched. The CDR3 has 14 residues. The CDR3 DNA sequence: TGTGCCAGCAGCTCTCAGGGGGGTAGGGCTGAAGCTTTCTTT. Translated: CASSSQGGRAEAFF.

V and J are TRBV19 and TRBJ2-7, with no clear D. From germline, CDR1 is LNHDA and CDR2 SQIVND (reference sequence). The CDR3 is 11 amino acids. The V end lost 6 bases, the J end lost 3 bases, and 6 bases lay between the germline ends. In DNA form, the CDR3 reads TGTGCCAGTAGCGACAACTACGAGCAGTACTTC. It yields the protein CASSDNYEQYF.

This clone was seen a handful of times. The V call is TRBV6-5, the J call TRBJ1-1, with 7 bases that match TRBD1. The ends lost 4 bases at V and 6 bases at J; junction bases unmatched: 11. The CDR3 has 15 amino acids. The V gene's germline CDR1 is MNHEY and CDR2 SVGAGI. The CDR3 loop reads CASSSPTGNIAEAFF. The CDR3 nucleotides read TGTGCCAGCAGTTCCCCGACAGGGAATATCGCTGAAGCTTTCTTT.

This sequence joins TRBV18 and TRBJ2-5; 8 bases line up with TRBD2. The CDR3 sequence is 15 residues long. The junction had 7 bases not matched to a gene; V was cut back by 2 bases and J by 5 bases. In germline, CDR1 is KGHSH, CDR2 LQKENI. The CDR3 sequence: CASSPSDPGGETQYF. CDR3 coding DNA: TGTGCCAGCTCACCATCAGACCCGGGGGGGGAGACCCAGTACTTC.

The table lists this clone with a few counts. The rearrangement joins TRBV5-1 to TRBJ2-5, with D possibly matching TRBD2 (6 bases). CDR3 length: 17 residues. The germline V gene has CDR1 SGHRS and CDR2 YFSETQ. Trimming shortened V by 4 bases and J by 0 bases, and 19 bases separated the two germline ends. DNA of the CDR3: TGCGCCAGCAGCACCAGGGACCGGGACTTATACCAAGAGACCCAGTACTTC. Translated: CASSTRDRDLYQETQYF.

This rearrangement joins TRBV19 to TRBJ2-1, with 7 bases fitting TRBD2. Germline trimming cut 4 bases from V and 0 bases from J; bases unmatched to any gene: 9. Germline V gene data show CDR1 as LNHDA and CDR2 as SQIVND (reference sequence). This CDR3 is built from 17 residues. In nucleotides, the CDR3 is TGTGCCAGTAGTAGGGGGGAGGGGTGGAGCTCCTACAATGAGCAGTTCTTC. It encodes CASSRGEGWSSYNEQFF.

This chain joins TRBV30 and TRBJ2-5; a possible D gene is TRBD2 (5 bases). Trimming took off 6 bases at V and 5 bases at J, with 25 bases between the two ends. The V gene's germline CDR1 is GTSNPN and CDR2 SVGIG (reference sequence). The CDR3 extends over 16 amino acids. CDR3 DNA: TGTGCCTGTGACGCATGGAGGATCATCGTCGACGAGACCCAGTACTTC. Translated, it gives CACDAWRIIVDETQYF.

This rearrangement joins TRBV4-1 to TRBJ1-1; D may be TRBD1 (6 bases). Germline CDR1 reads MGHRA; CDR2 reads YSYEKL. The CDR3 consists of 14 residues. Trimming stripped 0 bases from V and 10 bases from J, with 15 bases between. In nucleotides, the CDR3 is TGCGCCAGCAGCCAAGATCAGGGGCCGGGGAGAGCTTTCTTT. Protein: CASSQDQGPGRAFF.

The gene calls are TRBV5-4 and TRBJ2-5, with D possibly being TRBD2 (6 bases). The V end lost 6 bases, the J end lost 5 bases, and 23 bases lay between the germline ends. This CDR3 spans 16 amino acids. Looked up from germline, CDR1 is SGHNT and CDR2 is YYREEE (reference sequence). CDR3 sequence reads: CASTQGGNTLKETQYF. The CDR3 DNA reads as TGTGCCAGCACCCAGGGAGGTAACACGTTAAAGGAGACCCAGTACTTC.

V gene TRBV25-1 combines with J gene TRBJ1-1, with TRBD1 matching 7 bases. The CDR3 has 16 residues. V was clipped by 4 bases and J by 6 bases; unmatched bases: 14. Germline V gene data show CDR1 as MGHDK and CDR2 as SYGVNS. The CDR3 bases are TGTGCCAGCAGTGGGAATAAGAGGGGGCGGCCGCCTGAAGCTTTCTTT. It specifies CASSGNKRGRPPEAFF.

The gene calls are TRBV7-3 and TRBJ1-2; TRBD1 matches 8 bases. V was clipped by 5 bases and J by 10 bases; unmatched bases: 12. Germline V lookup: CDR1 SGHTA, CDR2 FQGTGA. The CDR3 length is 14 residues. Here the CDR3 DNA reads TGTGCCAGCAGCGCACTCCCCGGGACAGGCCTCTACACCTTC. It is translated as CASSALPGTGLYTF.